This note documents a single T cell receptor (beta chain) sequence. This sample was included in a study of cytomegalovirus exposure and HLA in healthy donors. Trimming took 4 bases from V and 5 from J; bases not matched to a gene: 9. The germline V gene encodes CDR1 SGHRS and CDR2 YFSETQ. CDR3 length: 17 amino acids. The PCR ran on 60 Vbeta and 13 Jbeta primers. Produced via immunoSEQ multiplex PCR; TCRdb's table is partial and in-frame only. The table shows about 160,000 clones, with around 80% occurring only once. The source is a man aged 35 to 55 in good health and CMV-seronegative. The V and J genes are TRBV5-1 and TRBJ2-3; TRBD2 aligns across 14 bases. Sample: PBMCs. In nucleotides, the CDR3 is TGCGCCAGCAGCCGCAGCGGGACTAGCGGGAGAGGAGATACGCAGTATTTT. Translation gives CASSRSGTSGRGDTQYF.